This T cell receptor (beta chain) was captured by sequencing in a study of PD-1 blockade in classical Hodgkin lymphoma. Findings of the study overall: Patients newly diagnosed and complete responders had comparable baseline diversity. Significant TCR diversity gains by C4D1 occurred in CD4+ but not CD8+ cells. At baseline, newly diagnosed patients reportedly showed less TCR diversity than healthy donors. Differences between repertoires have undefined causes, possibly disease activity or prior therapy.

In this sample, this clone turned up many times. The antigen is not known. Each patient relapsed following autologous stem cell transplantation, and prior brentuximab vedotin exposure differed. Losses at the gene ends were 6 bases for V and 2 bases for J; bases not matched to a gene: 2. Germline-derived CDR1 and CDR2 are SGHDT and YYEEEE. The CDR3 consists of 13 residues. Libraries were prepared by immunoSEQ multiplex PCR; TCRdb keeps only in-frame clonotypes and omits some of them. The sample includes roughly 42,000 clones, approximately 71% seen only once; the top ten take roughly 3.1%. The chain couples TRBV5-6 to TRBJ2-7; the match to TRBD1 covers 10 bases. The sequences come from peripheral blood mononuclear cells (PBMCs), collected at baseline. The receptor was derived from a human donor with classical Hodgkin lymphoma. CDR3 nucleotides: TGTGCCAGCACAGGGACAGGGGCCTACGAGCAGTACTTC. Translating gives CASTGTGAYEQYF.